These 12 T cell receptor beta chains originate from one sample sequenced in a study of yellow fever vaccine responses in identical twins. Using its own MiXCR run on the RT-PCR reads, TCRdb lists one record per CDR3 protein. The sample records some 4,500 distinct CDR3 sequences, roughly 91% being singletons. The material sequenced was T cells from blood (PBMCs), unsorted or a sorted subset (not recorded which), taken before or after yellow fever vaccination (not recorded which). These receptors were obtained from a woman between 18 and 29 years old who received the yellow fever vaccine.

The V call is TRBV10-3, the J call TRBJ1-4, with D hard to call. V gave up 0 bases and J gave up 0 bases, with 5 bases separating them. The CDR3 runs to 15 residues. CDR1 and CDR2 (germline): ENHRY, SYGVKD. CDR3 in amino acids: CAISESSATNEKLFF. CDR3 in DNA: TGTGCCATCAGTGAGTCCAGCGCAACTAATGAAAAACTGTTTTTT.

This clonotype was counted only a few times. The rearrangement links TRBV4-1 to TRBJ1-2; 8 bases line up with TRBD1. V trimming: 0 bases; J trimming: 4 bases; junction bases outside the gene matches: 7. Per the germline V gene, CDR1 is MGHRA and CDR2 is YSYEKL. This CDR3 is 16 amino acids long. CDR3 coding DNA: TGCGCCAGCAGCCAAGAGGGGGCAGGGGGCAGCTATGGCTACACCTTC. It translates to CASSQEGAGGSYGYTF.

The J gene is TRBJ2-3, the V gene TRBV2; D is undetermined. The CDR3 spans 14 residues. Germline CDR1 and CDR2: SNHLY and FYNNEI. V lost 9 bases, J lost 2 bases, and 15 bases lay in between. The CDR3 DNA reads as TGTGCCAGTCTAGTAGGCAGCTACACAGATACGCAGTATTTT. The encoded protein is CASLVGSYTDTQYF.

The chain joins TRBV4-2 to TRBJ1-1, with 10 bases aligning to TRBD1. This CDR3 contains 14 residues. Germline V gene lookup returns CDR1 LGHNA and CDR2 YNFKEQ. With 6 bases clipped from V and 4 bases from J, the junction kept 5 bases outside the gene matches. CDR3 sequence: CASSLDRGGTEAFF. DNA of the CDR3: TGTGCCAGCAGTCTGGACAGGGGGGGCACTGAAGCTTTCTTT.

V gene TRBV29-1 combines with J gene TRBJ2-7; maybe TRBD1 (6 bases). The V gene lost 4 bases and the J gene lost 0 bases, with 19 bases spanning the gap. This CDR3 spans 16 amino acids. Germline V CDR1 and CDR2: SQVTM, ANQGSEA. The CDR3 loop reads CSVVYRESLFSYEQYF. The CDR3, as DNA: TGCAGCGTTGTATACAGGGAATCCCTCTTCTCCTACGAGCAGTACTTC.

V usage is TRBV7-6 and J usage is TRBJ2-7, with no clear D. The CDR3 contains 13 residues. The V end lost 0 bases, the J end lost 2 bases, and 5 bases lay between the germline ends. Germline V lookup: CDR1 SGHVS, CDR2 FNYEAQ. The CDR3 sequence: CASSLAGTYEQYF. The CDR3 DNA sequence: TGTGCCAGCAGCTTAGCAGGGACCTACGAGCAGTACTTC.

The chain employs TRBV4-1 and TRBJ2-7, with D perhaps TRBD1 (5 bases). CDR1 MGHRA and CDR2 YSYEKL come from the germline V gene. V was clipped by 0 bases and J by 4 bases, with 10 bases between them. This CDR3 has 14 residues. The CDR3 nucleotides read TGCGCCAGCAGCCAAGAGCAGGGTCGGTACGAGCAGTACTTC. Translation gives CASSQEQGRYEQYF.

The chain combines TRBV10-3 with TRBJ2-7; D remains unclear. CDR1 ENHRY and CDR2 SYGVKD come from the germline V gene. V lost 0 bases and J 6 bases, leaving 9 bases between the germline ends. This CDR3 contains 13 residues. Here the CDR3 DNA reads TGTGCCATCAGTGAGTCGCCGGAGCGCGAGCAGTACTTC. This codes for CAISESPEREQYF.

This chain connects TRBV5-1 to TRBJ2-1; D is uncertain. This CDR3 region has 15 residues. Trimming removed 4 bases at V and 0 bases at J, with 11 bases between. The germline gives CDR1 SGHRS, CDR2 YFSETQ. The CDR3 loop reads CASSLTSVSYNEQFF. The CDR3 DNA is TGCGCCAGCAGCCTGACGTCCGTCTCCTACAATGAGCAGTTCTTC.

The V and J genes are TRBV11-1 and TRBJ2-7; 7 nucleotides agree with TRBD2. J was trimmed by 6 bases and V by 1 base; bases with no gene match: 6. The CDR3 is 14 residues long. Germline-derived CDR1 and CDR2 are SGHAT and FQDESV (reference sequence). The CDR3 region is CASSLVAGAGEQYF. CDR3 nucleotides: TGTGCCAGCAGCTTAGTCGCGGGAGCCGGCGAGCAGTACTTC.

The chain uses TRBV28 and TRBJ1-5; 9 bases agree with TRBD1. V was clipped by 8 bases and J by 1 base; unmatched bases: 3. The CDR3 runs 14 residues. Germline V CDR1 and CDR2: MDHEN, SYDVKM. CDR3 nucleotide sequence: TGTGCCAGCTTGGGACAGGGAAGCAATCAGCCCCAGCATTTT. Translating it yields CASLGQGSNQPQHF.

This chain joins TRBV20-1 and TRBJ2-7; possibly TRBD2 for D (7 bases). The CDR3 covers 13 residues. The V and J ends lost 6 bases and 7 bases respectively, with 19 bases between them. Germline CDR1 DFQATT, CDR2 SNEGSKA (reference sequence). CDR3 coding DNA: TGCAGTGCCGGGGTAGGGGGGGTCGGGGAGCAGTACTTC. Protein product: CSAGVGGVGEQYF.